The rows below give T cell receptor beta chains drawn from one sample of a study of CD8+ T cells in alopecia areata. Sequencing was performed with immunoSEQ multiplex PCR; in TCRdb, only in-frame clones are kept and a portion is missing. The data contain 93,000 or so clones, under 90% of them singletons. This specimen consisted of CD8+ T cells sorted from blood, obtained between weeks 30 and 35, from a patient treated with tofacitinib. The receptors were gathered from a human donor with alopecia areata. CDR3s include the opening cysteine and the closing phenylalanine or tryptophan. The D gene is left open where the match is weak. Clone size, where shown, is once, few, many, or a class for clones that have expanded.

clone size: -
V gene: TRBV30
J gene: TRBJ2-3
D gene: -
CDR3 DNA: TGTGCCTGGGGTCAGGGGACAGATACGCAGTATTTT
CDR3 protein: CAWGQGTDTQYF

clone size: -
V gene: TRBV11-2
J gene: TRBJ2-7
D gene: -
CDR3 DNA: TGTGCCAGCAGCTTAGGGTCGAGCTCCTACGAGCAGTACTTC
CDR3 protein: CASSLGSSSYEQYF

clone size: -
V gene: TRBV4-1
J gene: TRBJ1-1
D gene: -
CDR3 DNA: TGCGCCAGCAGCTATTTAGGACAGTTTGAAGCTTTCTTT
CDR3 protein: CASSYLGQFEAFF

clone size: -
V gene: TRBV5-4
J gene: TRBJ2-2
D gene: -
CDR3 DNA: TGTGCCAGCAGCTTGGGGTCAGGGTTAGGCAACACCGGGGAGCTGTTTTTT
CDR3 protein: CASSLGSGLGNTGELFF

clone size: -
V gene: TRBV10-3
J gene: TRBJ2-7
D gene: -
CDR3 DNA: TGTGCCATCAGAACGGAGGGTGGCGAGCAGTACTTC
CDR3 protein: CAIRTEGGEQYF

clone size: few
V gene: TRBV23-1
J gene: TRBJ2-4
D gene: TRBD2
CDR3 DNA: TGCGCCAGCAAACGACTAGCGCTAAACATTCAGTACTTC
CDR3 protein: CASKRLALNIQYF

clone size: -
V gene: TRBV4-2
J gene: TRBJ2-1
D gene: TRBD2
CDR3 DNA: TGTGCCAGCAGCCAAGAAACGGGACTAGCTCCTAACGAGCAGTTCTTC
CDR3 protein: CASSQETGLAPNEQFF

clone size: -
V gene: TRBV27
J gene: TRBJ2-7
D gene: -
CDR3 DNA: TGTGCCAGCAGTTTAGGACAGGACTACTACGAGCAGTACTTC
CDR3 protein: CASSLGQDYYEQYF

clone size: -
V gene: TRBV27
J gene: TRBJ2-7
D gene: -
CDR3 DNA: TGTGCCAGCAGTCTGGACGGTCCCTACGAGCAGTACTTC
CDR3 protein: CASSLDGPYEQYF

clone size: -
V gene: TRBV27
J gene: TRBJ2-7
D gene: -
CDR3 DNA: TGTGCCAGCAGTCCGTTCGGGGGACCCGCCGCCTACGAGCAGTACTTC
CDR3 protein: CASSPFGGPAAYEQYF

clone size: -
V gene: TRBV6-1
J gene: TRBJ2-3
D gene: TRBD2
CDR3 DNA: TGTGCCAGCAGCCAGACTAGCGGGGGGTCGGATACGCAGTATTTT
CDR3 protein: CASSQTSGGSDTQYF

clone size: -
V gene: TRBV13
J gene: TRBJ2-3
D gene: -
CDR3 DNA: TGTGCCAGCAGCGACGAGGACCGTGGAGATACGCAGTATTTT
CDR3 protein: CASSDEDRGDTQYF

clone size: -
V gene: TRBV27
J gene: TRBJ2-7
D gene: -
CDR3 DNA: TGTGCCAGCAGCCCCGGGAGCTCCTACGAGCAGTACTTC
CDR3 protein: CASSPGSSYEQYF

clone size: -
V gene: TRBV2
J gene: TRBJ2-4
D gene: TRBD1
CDR3 DNA: TGTGCCAGCGGGGACAGACACTTC
CDR3 protein: CASGDRHF

clone size: -
V gene: TRBV4-1
J gene: TRBJ2-2
D gene: TRBD1
CDR3 DNA: TGCGCCAGCAGCCGGGACAGGGGGCGGGCCGGGGAGCTGTTTTTT
CDR3 protein: CASSRDRGRAGELFF

clone size: -
V gene: TRBV30
J gene: TRBJ2-1
D gene: -
CDR3 DNA: TGTGCCTGGAGTGTGACGGACGCCTACAATGAGCAGTTCTTC
CDR3 protein: CAWSVTDAYNEQFF

clone size: -
V gene: TRBV10-3
J gene: TRBJ1-1
D gene: -
CDR3 DNA: TGTGCCATCAGTGATACAGAGCTCTTCACTGAAGCTTTCTTT
CDR3 protein: CAISDTELFTEAFF

clone size: few
V gene: TRBV27
J gene: TRBJ2-1
D gene: -
CDR3 DNA: TGTGCCAGCAGTTTACGGGGCCCCGATTTAAGGATCTCCTACAATGAGCTGTTCTTC
CDR3 protein: CASSLRGPDLRISYNELFF

clone size: -
V gene: TRBV27
J gene: TRBJ2-3
D gene: TRBD1
CDR3 DNA: TGTGCCAGCAGTGAAGGGACAGGGCCCGGGGATACGCAGTATTTT
CDR3 protein: CASSEGTGPGDTQYF

clone size: -
V gene: TRBV19
J gene: TRBJ2-1
D gene: TRBD2
CDR3 DNA: TGTGCCAGTAGTCCGCTAGCGGTAACCTCCTACAATGAGCAGTTCTTC
CDR3 protein: CASSPLAVTSYNEQFF

clone size: once
V gene: TRBV13
J gene: TRBJ2-7
D gene: TRBD2
CDR3 DNA: TGTGCCAGCAGCTTAGGTTCCAGCGGGGGGAAATCCGCCTACGAGCAGTACTTC
CDR3 protein: CASSLGSSGGKSAYEQYF

clone size: -
V gene: TRBV4-1
J gene: TRBJ1-1
D gene: -
CDR3 DNA: TGCGCCAGCAGCAAAGGGGTTGCGGGGGCGAACACTGAAGCTTTCTTT
CDR3 protein: CASSKGVAGANTEAFF

clone size: -
V gene: TRBV6-1
J gene: TRBJ2-7
D gene: TRBD1
CDR3 DNA: TGTGCCAGCAGTCCTCGGGACAGGTCCTACGAGCAGTACTTC
CDR3 protein: CASSPRDRSYEQYF

clone size: -
V gene: TRBV27
J gene: TRBJ2-3
D gene: -
CDR3 DNA: TGTGCCAGCAGTCCTTGGGGGTCAGGCACAGATACGCAGTATTTT
CDR3 protein: CASSPWGSGTDTQYF

clone size: few
V gene: TRBV29-1
J gene: TRBJ2-1
D gene: TRBD1
CDR3 DNA: TGCAGCGTTGACCTAGGGACAGACAATGAGCAGTTCTTC
CDR3 protein: CSVDLGTDNEQFF

clone size: -
V gene: TRBV10-3
J gene: TRBJ2-1
D gene: TRBD2
CDR3 DNA: TGTGCCATCAGTGAGACGGGGGACTACCCCCAAAGCTACAATGAGCAGTTCTTC
CDR3 protein: CAISETGDYPQSYNEQFF

clone size: -
V gene: TRBV6-5
J gene: TRBJ2-5
D gene: -
CDR3 DNA: TGTGCCAGCAGTTACTCGGGGAGCCAAGAGACCCAGTACTTC
CDR3 protein: CASSYSGSQETQYF

clone size: -
V gene: TRBV4-1
J gene: TRBJ2-1
D gene: TRBD1
CDR3 DNA: TGCGCCAGCAGCCAAGGGACAGGGGGCTGGGAGCAGTTCTTC
CDR3 protein: CASSQGTGGWEQFF

clone size: -
V gene: TRBV11-2
J gene: TRBJ2-7
D gene: -
CDR3 DNA: TGTGCCAGCAGCTACGGACAGGGCGGGAGTTTCTCCTACGAGCAGTACTTC
CDR3 protein: CASSYGQGGSFSYEQYF

clone size: -
V gene: TRBV11-2
J gene: TRBJ1-5
D gene: TRBD1
CDR3 DNA: TGTGCCAGCAGCACAAACAGGGGCGGTCAGCCCCAGCATTTT
CDR3 protein: CASSTNRGGQPQHF

clone size: -
V gene: TRBV5-4
J gene: TRBJ2-6
D gene: -
CDR3 DNA: TGTGCCAGCAGCTTTTCTGGGGCCAACGTCCTGACTTTC
CDR3 protein: CASSFSGANVLTF

clone size: -
V gene: TRBV18
J gene: TRBJ2-3
D gene: -
CDR3 DNA: TGTGCCAGCTCTCGGACAGATACGCAGTATTTT
CDR3 protein: CASSRTDTQYF

clone size: few
V gene: TRBV7-6
J gene: TRBJ2-7
D gene: TRBD2
CDR3 DNA: TGTGCCAGCAGCTTACACAGCGGGGGGTGGGAGCAGTACTTC
CDR3 protein: CASSLHSGGWEQYF

clone size: once
V gene: TRBV10-2
J gene: TRBJ2-7
D gene: -
CDR3 DNA: TGCGCCAGCAAGGAGGGTTCCTACGAGCAGTACTTC
CDR3 protein: CASKEGSYEQYF

clone size: once
V gene: TRBV2
J gene: TRBJ2-7
D gene: TRBD1
CDR3 DNA: TGTGCCAGCAGATTGGACAGGGGCACCTACGAGCAGTACTTC
CDR3 protein: CASRLDRGTYEQYF

clone size: -
V gene: TRBV29-1
J gene: TRBJ1-1
D gene: TRBD1
CDR3 DNA: TGCAGCGGCCAGGGGGGCACTGAAGCTTTCTTT
CDR3 protein: CSGQGGTEAFF

clone size: -
V gene: TRBV27
J gene: TRBJ2-2
D gene: TRBD1
CDR3 DNA: TGTGCCAGCAGTTATGGGGCATTTCGACAGGGAGAAGACACCGGGGAGCTGTTTTTT
CDR3 protein: CASSYGAFRQGEDTGELFF

clone size: -
V gene: TRBV4-1
J gene: TRBJ2-3
D gene: -
CDR3 DNA: TGCGCCAGCAGCCAAGAGGGACCCGCCGCCCTCGCAGATACGCAGTATTTT
CDR3 protein: CASSQEGPAALADTQYF

clone size: -
V gene: TRBV27
J gene: TRBJ1-2
D gene: -
CDR3 DNA: TGTGCCAGCCGCGGTAGGGAGGTTAAAGGCTACACCTTC
CDR3 protein: CASRGREVKGYTF

clone size: -
V gene: TRBV6-1
J gene: TRBJ2-7
D gene: -
CDR3 DNA: TGTGCCAGCAGTCTCTACAGGGAATCCTACGAGCAGTACTTC
CDR3 protein: CASSLYRESYEQYF

clone size: -
V gene: TRBV12-5
J gene: TRBJ2-7
D gene: TRBD1
CDR3 DNA: TGTGCTAGTGGGACAGGGGGCCCAGAGCAGTACTTC
CDR3 protein: CASGTGGPEQYF

clone size: -
V gene: TRBV7-9
J gene: TRBJ1-5
D gene: TRBD1
CDR3 DNA: TGTGCCAGCAGCACGGACAGGGTGAGCAATCAGCCCCAGCATTTT
CDR3 protein: CASSTDRVSNQPQHF

clone size: -
V gene: TRBV5-4
J gene: TRBJ1-2
D gene: TRBD1
CDR3 DNA: TGTGCCAGCAGCTTGGCGGGACAGGGGGCTTATGGCTACACCTTC
CDR3 protein: CASSLAGQGAYGYTF

clone size: -
V gene: TRBV30
J gene: TRBJ2-3
D gene: -
CDR3 DNA: TGTGCCTGGAGTGGAAGCGGCGATACGCAGTATTTT
CDR3 protein: CAWSGSGDTQYF

clone size: few
V gene: TRBV6-6
J gene: TRBJ2-5
D gene: -
CDR3 DNA: TGTGCCAGCAGTTACCCGACCACAAGGGAGACCCAGTACTTC
CDR3 protein: CASSYPTTRETQYF

clone size: -
V gene: TRBV23-1
J gene: TRBJ2-7
D gene: TRBD2
CDR3 DNA: TGCGCCAGCGGGGGGGAGGGTCTGTGGTACGAGCAGTACTTC
CDR3 protein: CASGGEGLWYEQYF

clone size: -
V gene: TRBV5-1
J gene: TRBJ2-7
D gene: -
CDR3 DNA: TGCGCCAGCAGCTTGGGCGGGATTCCTCACTCCTACGAGCAGTACTTC
CDR3 protein: CASSLGGIPHSYEQYF

clone size: -
V gene: TRBV19
J gene: TRBJ2-1
D gene: TRBD2
CDR3 DNA: TGTGCCAGTACCCCTAGCGGCACTCACAATGAGCAGTTCTTC
CDR3 protein: CASTPSGTHNEQFF

clone size: -
V gene: TRBV7-8
J gene: TRBJ1-2
D gene: -
CDR3 DNA: TGTGCCAGCAGCTTATTTGTAGTCGCGGGATATGGCTACACCTTC
CDR3 protein: CASSLFVVAGYGYTF

clone size: -
V gene: TRBV7-3
J gene: TRBJ2-7
D gene: -
CDR3 DNA: TGTGCCAGCAGCATCCGAGGAGGGACAACCAACTCCTACGAGCAGTACTTC
CDR3 protein: CASSIRGGTTNSYEQYF

clone size: -
V gene: TRBV29-1
J gene: TRBJ2-3
D gene: -
CDR3 DNA: TGCAGTGAACAGAGCACAGATACGCAGTATTTT
CDR3 protein: CSEQSTDTQYF

clone size: -
V gene: TRBV29-1
J gene: TRBJ2-2
D gene: TRBD1
CDR3 DNA: TGCAGCGTTGCAGGGGGTAACACCGGGGAGCTGTTTTTT
CDR3 protein: CSVAGGNTGELFF